These 6 T cell receptor beta chains came from one sample sequenced in a study of OX40 agonist ivuxolimab in advanced cancers. Data came from immunoSEQ multiplex PCR; TCRdb stores just in-frame clones and leaves some out. The sample has about 77,000 clones; about 85% are singletons. Sequenced material: CD4+ or CD8+ T cells sorted from blood, taken in a trial of the OX40 agonist ivuxolimab. The origin of the receptors is an adult with an advanced solid tumor such as melanoma, head and neck, liver or kidney cancer.

This chain connects TRBV6-5 to TRBJ1-4, with a weak D call TRBD1 (6 bases). The CDR3 has 15 residues. Trimming stripped 6 bases from V and 8 bases from J, with 19 bases between. Germline lookup yields CDR1 MNHEY and CDR2 SVGAGI. Here the CDR3 DNA reads TGTGCCAGCAGCAGAACCGGACAGATGGGAGAAAAACTGTTTTTT. As protein: CASSRTGQMGEKLFF.

V gene TRBV19 combines with J gene TRBJ1-1; D remains unclear. V was pared by 9 bases and J by 1 base, with 12 bases between. Looked up from germline, CDR1 is LNHDA and CDR2 is SQIVND (reference sequence). The CDR3 spans 13 residues. This CDR3 is CASRRPANTEAFF. DNA for the CDR3: TGTGCCAGCCGCCGCCCAGCGAACACTGAAGCTTTCTTT.

This clone was observed at least ten times. CDR3 amino acids: CASTRDYTGELFF. CDR3 in DNA: TGTGCCAGTACCCGCGACTACACCGGGGAGCTGTTTTTT. This chain links TRBV19 with TRBJ2-2; no reliable D call. CDR1 is LNHDA and CDR2 is SQIVND in the germline V gene (reference sequence). The CDR3 covers 13 residues. Trimming left V 7 bases short and J 3 bases short, with 9 bases between.

V is TRBV6-5 and J is TRBJ2-3, with D unclear. This CDR3 is 15 amino acids long. Germline assignment: CDR1 MNHEY and CDR2 SVGAGI. The ends were cut back, 6 bases at V and 3 bases at J, with 16 bases in the middle. Written as DNA, the CDR3 is TGTGCCAGCAGCTCACCTTTCTTAGGGACAGATACGCAGTATTTT. Translated, it gives CASSSPFLGTDTQYF.

This clone is classed as medium-sized. The CDR3 nucleotides are TGTGCCAGCAGCCCCTTTGGGGTAACCGAGCAGTACTTC. Translated: CASSPFGVTEQYF. The V gene is TRBV9, the J gene TRBJ2-7; no definite D call. The germline V gene encodes CDR1 SGDLS and CDR2 YYNGEE. V was trimmed by 4 bases and J by 6 bases, leaving 14 bases between them. This CDR3 comprises 13 residues.

The genes are TRBV7-9 and TRBJ2-1; D is perhaps TRBD1 or TRBD2 (5 bases each). Trimming shortened V by 5 bases and J by 9 bases, and 11 bases separated the two germline ends. Germline-derived CDR1 and CDR2 are SEHNR and FQNEAQ (reference sequence). The CDR3 spans 12 residues. The CDR3 spells CASSGDPGEQFF. The CDR3, as DNA: TGTGCCAGCAGCGGGGACCCGGGTGAGCAGTTCTTC. The whole variable domain, remainder taken from reference TRBV7-9 and TRBJ2-1, is DTGVSQNPRHKITKRGQNVTFRCDPISEHNRLYWYRQTLGQGPEFLTYFQNEAQLEKSRLLSDRFSAERPKGSFSTLEIQRTEQGDSAMYLCASSGDPGEQFFGPGTRLTVL.